These 4 T cell receptor beta chains were all obtained from the same sample, sequenced in a study of cytotoxic CD8 clonotypes in ibrutinib-treated CLL. Sequenced by immunoSEQ multiplex PCR; TCRdb stores in-frame clones only, minus some. The data contain over 200,000 clones, 75% to 85% of them singletons. Sequences were derived from PBMCs, sampled after 12 months of ibrutinib treatment. These TCRs come from a human donor with chronic lymphocytic leukemia.

Comments on this clone: This CDR3 is also generated by other DNA sequences in the sample. The V call is TRBV6-5, the J call TRBJ2-4; TRBD1 matches 7 bases. The CDR3 loop spans 15 amino acids. Germline lookup yields CDR1 MNHEY and CDR2 SVGAGI. V trimming: 6 bases; J trimming: 6 bases; junction bases outside the gene matches: 11. This chain's CDR3 is CASSSRQGVGNIQYF. The DNA of the CDR3 is TGTGCCAGCAGCTCTCGACAGGGAGTGGGAAACATTCAGTACTTC.

V is TRBV4-1 and J is TRBJ2-3; D may be TRBD2 (5 bases). V lost 4 bases, J lost 1 base, and 12 bases lay in between. This CDR3 has 15 amino acids. Germline V lookup: CDR1 MGHRA, CDR2 YSYEKL. The CDR3 DNA is TGCGCCAGCAGCCCCGAATCGCGGGGCACAGATACGCAGTATTTT. Amino acid sequence: CASSPESRGTDTQYF.

The gene calls are TRBV6-5 and TRBJ2-7; the D gene is possibly TRBD2 (6 bases). Germline CDR1 reads MNHEY; CDR2 reads SVGAGI. The CDR3 contains 13 residues. Trimming pared 8 bases from V and 5 bases from J, leaving 16 bases between. The CDR3 bases are TGTGCCAGCTGGAGCCCGTGGGGGGACGAGCAGTACTTC. Protein sequence: CASWSPWGDEQYF.

The rearrangement joins TRBV5-4 to TRBJ2-3; D gene unclear. The CDR3 runs 15 residues. Germline V gene sequence: CDR1 SGHNT, CDR2 YYREEE (reference sequence). V lost 4 bases, J lost 2 bases, and 14 bases lay in between. This CDR3 reads CASSPEWKNTDTQYF. In DNA form, the CDR3 reads TGTGCCAGCAGCCCCGAATGGAAGAACACAGATACGCAGTATTTT.